The source of this T cell receptor beta chain is a study of cytomegalovirus exposure and HLA in healthy donors. Germline CDR1 and CDR2: SGHRS and YFSETQ. Deletions cut 5 bases from V and 5 bases from J, with 15 bases between. CDR3 length: 14 amino acids. PCR employed 60 Vbeta and 13 Jbeta primers. Sequenced by immunoSEQ multiplex PCR; TCRdb stores in-frame clones only, minus some. The sample table sets out some 110,000 clones. The source is a man aged 30 to 39 in good health and CMV-seronegative. The chain couples TRBV5-1 to TRBJ2-3; D perhaps matches TRBD2 (5 bases). The sample taken for sequencing was PBMCs. CDR3 in DNA: TGCGCCAGCAGGGCCGGGAATCCTGGAGATACGCAGTATTTT. This sequence encodes CASRAGNPGDTQYF.